A selection of T cell receptor beta chains follows, all from one sample in a study of T cells of healthy individuals. TCRdb used MiXCR to reprocess the 5' RACE reads, holding one entry per CDR3 protein. Of 90,000 to 100,000 distinct CDR3 sequences detected, roughly a sixth appear once; the ten largest clones hold around 6.4%. These TCRs come from a human donor in good health. The CDR3 runs from the conserved cysteine through the conserved F or W. A D gene is named only where the DNA matches it firmly. The size field is filled for only some rows; it gives once, few, many or a size class.

many TRBD2 TRBJ2-1 TRBV6-4 CASSEGGVSNEQFF TGTGCCAGCAGTGAGGGGGGGGTGAGTAATGAGCAGTTCTTC
many . TRBJ1-2 TRBV20-1 CSANDGDYGYTF TGCAGTGCCAACGACGGGGACTATGGCTACACCTTC
few . TRBJ1-2 TRBV19 CASSIRGGRGGYGYTF TGTGCCAGTAGTATACGAGGTGGCAGGGGAGGCTATGGCTACACCTTC
. TRBD1 TRBJ1-1 TRBV28 CASSQGQGVWNTEAFF TGTGCCAGCAGTCAAGGACAGGGGGTTTGGAACACTGAAGCTTTCTTT
few TRBD2 TRBJ2-3 TRBV20-1 CSATGLAGTDTQYF TGCAGTGCCACTGGACTAGCGGGCACAGATACGCAGTATTTT
. . TRBJ2-2 TRBV20-1 CSARGAVAGELFF TGCAGTGCTAGAGGCGCAGTGGCCGGGGAGCTGTTTTTT
few . TRBJ2-2 TRBV21-1 CASSKVRGDANTGELFF TGTGCCAGCAGCAAAGTAAGAGGAGACGCGAACACCGGGGAGCTGTTTTTT
. . TRBJ2-7 TRBV2 CASKGETGPSYEQYF TGTGCCAGCAAGGGCGAAACCGGCCCCTCCTACGAGCAGTACTTC
many TRBD1 TRBJ2-3 TRBV4-3 CASSPTQGGTDTQYF TGCGCCAGCAGCCCCACCCAGGGGGGCACAGATACGCAGTATTTT
. TRBD1 TRBJ1-1 TRBV29-1 CSAKSLLQGGSF TGCAGCGCAAAGTCCCTCTTACAGGGGGGCTCCTTT
few . TRBJ2-5 TRBV15 CATSRGARETQYF TGTGCCACCAGCAGAGGTGCCAGGGAGACCCAGTACTTC
. TRBD2 TRBJ2-1 TRBV6-2/TRBV6-3 CASSQSVSGPNEQFF TGTGCCAGCAGTCAATCGGTTAGCGGGCCCAATGAGCAGTTCTTC
. . TRBJ2-7 TRBV20-1 CSSQGYEQYF TGCAGTTCTCAGGGCTACGAGCAGTACTTC
. . TRBJ2-1 TRBV29-1 CSAIYRQRDYNEQFF TGCAGCGCCATATATCGGCAGCGAGACTACAATGAGCAGTTCTTC
. TRBD1 TRBJ1-4 TRBV7-2 CASSADREGKLFF TGTGCCAGCAGCGCAGACAGGGAGGGAAAACTGTTTTTT
few . TRBJ2-7 TRBV28 CASRTPLEQYF TGTGCCAGCAGAACCCCTCTTGAGCAGTACTTC
. . TRBJ2-3 TRBV5-1 CASSSQVSTDTQYF TGCGCCAGCAGCAGTCAGGTTAGCACAGATACGCAGTATTTT
few TRBD2 TRBJ2-1 TRBV7-3 CASSLELAGVNYNEQFF TGTGCCAGCAGCCTCGAACTAGCGGGAGTAAATTACAATGAGCAGTTCTTC
few TRBD1 TRBJ2-7 TRBV6-1 CASSQAQGAYEQYF TGTGCCAGCAGCCAGGCGCAGGGGGCCTACGAGCAGTACTTC
few TRBD2 TRBJ2-3 TRBV29-1 CSVAGRADTQYF TGCAGCGTTGCCGGGAGGGCAGATACGCAGTATTTT
. TRBD1 TRBJ2-3 TRBV18 CASSPGTGVDTQYF TGTGCCAGCTCACCCGGGACAGGGGTAGATACGCAGTATTTT
. TRBD1 TRBJ1-2 TRBV28 CASRLRHEGQGRPFYGYTF TGTGCCAGCAGACTTCGGCACGAGGGACAGGGGCGCCCCTTTTATGGCTACACCTTC